This T cell receptor beta chain was captured in a study of CD8+CD57+ T cells in acquired aplastic anemia. Study in general: Sorted CD4+ and CD8+ cell DNA averaged approximately 3.2 ug.

Points on this clonotype: Its cognate antigen is unknown.

Profiling that covered TCR beta VDJ and CDR3 relied on genomic DNA as its template. TCRdb analysed the reads with MiXCR anew, one entry per CDR3 protein. The sample shows about 160,000 distinct CDR3 sequences, around 50% of them seen only once. Whole-study results and caveats: The study found no significant CD8+ Simpson's diversity difference between patients and controls. About 27 shared CD8+ CDR3s appeared highly expressed within patients' immunodominant clones.

Sequencing involved patients with CD8+CD57+ cell expansion previously shown by flow cytometry. Receipt of therapy had not occurred in any patient by the time of blood sampling. The CDR3 totals 12 residues. V was shortened by 7 bases and J by 8 bases, with 14 bases between the two germline ends. From germline, CDR1 is SEHNR and CDR2 FQNEAQ (reference sequence). V is TRBV7-9 and J is TRBJ1-2; a possible D gene is TRBD1 (6 bases). Sequencing used sorted CD4+, CD8+, or CD8+CD57+ T cells (not recorded which) from PBMCs. The origin of this receptor is a human donor with aplastic anemia. The CDR3 is CASNSGGQGYTF. CDR3 DNA sequence: TGTGCCAGCAACTCGGGAGGACAGGGCTACACCTTC.